The clone carrying this TCR beta chain was observed at least ten times. The antigen is unknown. The source of the sample is a study of T cell repertoires in cytomegalovirus infection. At the level of the study: Evidence of both CMV infection and a matching HLA type came from public TCR beta signatures.

With 5 bases removed from V and 4 bases from J, the gap between germline ends came to 17 bases. The CDR3 is 15 amino acids. TCRdb re-called the reads through MiXCR, storing one row per CDR3 protein. Seen here are around 130,000 distinct CDR3 sequences, 20% to 30% observed once, and the top ten hold roughly 35%. This clonotype originated in a human donor in good health (CMV status not recorded). Some clones in this sample may be carry-over from other donors' samples. The specimen was PBMCs, sequenced either directly or after in vitro stimulation (not recorded which). This chain joins TRBV12-3 or TRBV12-4 and TRBJ1-2; possibly TRBD1 for D (6 bases). The CDR3 loop is CASSPGGHPFYGYTF. DNA for the CDR3: TGTGCCAGCAGTCCCGGGGGGCACCCCTTCTATGGCTACACCTTC.